The clone carrying this T cell receptor (beta chain) was recorded a few times. The data belong to a study of T cells in localized non-small cell lung cancer. TCRdb's table, derived via immunoSEQ multiplex PCR, lists solely in-frame clones and lacks some. The sample contains about 1,500 clones, roughly 25% of which appear only once. This receptor was obtained from a male donor older than 55 with stage I lung adenocarcinoma. The specimen comprised normal lung tissue next to the tumor, sampled before any cancer treatment.

The chain's CDR3 is CASSRLGGPNYEQYF. CDR3 in DNA: TGTGCCAGCAGCCGACTCGGGGGGCCGAACTACGAGCAGTACTTC. The genes are TRBV9 and TRBJ2-7, with D perhaps TRBD2 (7 bases). Germline CDR1 and CDR2: SGDLS and YYNGEE. V was trimmed by 4 bases and J by 3 bases, leaving 17 bases between them. The CDR3 runs to 15 residues. The full variable domain, with the rest looked up from reference TRBV9 and TRBJ2-7, is DSGVTQTPKHLITATGQRVTLRCSPRSGDLSVYWYQQSLDQGLQFLIQYYNGEERAKGNILERFSAQQFPDLHSELNLSSLELGDSALYFCASSRLGGPNYEQYFGPGTRLTVT.